What follows are 18 T cell receptor beta chains derived from one specimen sequenced in a study of shared clonotypes between healthy human individuals. The method was immunoSEQ multiplex PCR; TCRdb's version includes in-frame clones alone and lacks a portion of them. This sample carries roughly 2,300,000 clones, approximately 90% of them seen once, and the ten largest clones take 0.37%. The material sequenced was naive CD4+ T cells from PBMCs. Subset in this sample: CD45RA+ positively selected. Receptors originate from a man between 18 and 29 years old in good health. Some clones in this sample may be carry-over from other donors' samples.

Notes on this clone: The same CDR3 is also encoded by other DNA sequences in this sample. The chain uses TRBV5-1 and TRBJ2-2, with 7 bases that match TRBD1. Per the germline V gene, CDR1 is SGHRS and CDR2 is YFSETQ. The CDR3 consists of 14 residues. After removal of 0 bases from V and 5 bases from J, the junction contained 1 base not matched to a gene. The CDR3 spells CASSLDRGTGELFF. In nucleotides, the CDR3 is TGCGCCAGCAGCTTGGACAGGGGTACCGGGGAGCTGTTTTTT.

This sequence joins TRBV7-8 and TRBJ2-2, with a possible D match to TRBD2 (6 bases). CDR3 size: 14 residues. Looked up from germline, CDR1 is SGHVS and CDR2 is FQNEAQ. Trimming took off 6 bases at V and 6 bases at J, with 14 bases between the two ends. CDR3 region: CASSSSRESGELFF. The DNA of the CDR3 is TGTGCCAGCAGTTCGAGCCGGGAGTCCGGGGAGCTGTTTTTT.

The rearrangement joins TRBV10-3 to TRBJ2-1; 9 bases map to TRBD1. Germline V gives CDR1 ENHRY, CDR2 SYGVKD. The ends lost 4 bases at V and 5 bases at J; junction bases unmatched: 9. There are 16 residues in the CDR3. The CDR3 sequence: CAISVSPGTGNNEQFF. CDR3 in DNA: TGTGCCATCAGTGTGTCGCCCGGGACAGGGAACAATGAGCAGTTCTTC.

With respect to this clone: Other nucleotide sequences in the sample specify the same CDR3. The V and J genes are TRBV6-1 and TRBJ1-5; D unclear. Looked up from germline, CDR1 is MNHNS and CDR2 is SASEGT. V lost 3 bases and J 5 bases, leaving 8 bases between the germline ends. The CDR3 has 13 residues. CDR3 coding DNA: TGTGCCAGCAGTGAGATAGGTTATCAGCCCCAGCATTTT. As protein: CASSEIGYQPQHF.

This chain uses TRBV5-5 with TRBJ1-5; D might be TRBD1 (5 bases). Germline CDR1 reads SGHKS; CDR2 reads YYEKEE (reference sequence). The length of the CDR3 is 15 residues. Trimming left V 3 bases short and J 7 bases short, with 17 bases between. The CDR3: CASSWDGRILQPQHF. DNA of the CDR3: TGTGCCAGCAGCTGGGACGGCCGAATCCTGCAGCCCCAGCATTTT.

This chain connects TRBV14 to TRBJ2-1; D is perhaps TRBD2 (5 bases). CDR3 size: 11 residues. CDR1 SGHDN and CDR2 FVKESK come from the germline V gene. V was clipped by 2 bases and J by 9 bases, with 5 bases between them. CDR3 amino acids: CASSQRGEQFF. The CDR3 nucleotides are TGTGCCAGCAGCCAACGGGGTGAGCAGTTCTTC.

The V and J genes are TRBV19 and TRBJ2-5, with 9 positions matching TRBD2. CDR1 is LNHDA, CDR2 SQIVND, per germline (reference sequence). Germline trimming cut 10 bases from V and 4 bases from J; bases unmatched to any gene: 10. CDR3 size: 14 residues. The DNA of the CDR3 is TGTGCCACCGCTAATAGCGGGAGACGAGAGACCCAGTACTTC. This encodes CATANSGRRETQYF.

The count of this clone is one. V and J are TRBV7-9 and TRBJ2-5; D unresolved. V lost 2 bases and J lost 7, with 17 bases in between. This CDR3 contains 15 residues. Germline loops: CDR1 SEHNR, CDR2 FQNEAQ (reference sequence). The CDR3 here is CASSLISAPGRTQYF. The CDR3 nucleotides read TGTGCCAGCAGCTTAATATCGGCCCCCGGCAGGACCCAGTACTTC.

This chain links TRBV10-3 with TRBJ1-4, with D uncertain. Trimming took 3 bases from V and 8 from J, leaving 10 bases between them. CDR1 ENHRY and CDR2 SYGVKD come from the germline V gene. There are 13 residues in the CDR3. As DNA, the CDR3 is TGTGCCATCAGTGATAGATTGGGCGAAAAACTGTTTTTT. Translation gives CAISDRLGEKLFF.

The J gene is TRBJ2-2, the V gene TRBV28; D is unclear. Germline CDR1 reads MDHEN; CDR2 reads SYDVKM. V dropped 2 bases and J dropped 2 bases, with 9 bases sitting between them. This CDR3 spans 15 amino acids. The CDR3 protein is CASSLPPYNTGELFF. CDR3 coding DNA: TGTGCCAGCAGTTTACCCCCGTATAACACCGGGGAGCTGTTTTTT.

V is TRBV7-2 and J is TRBJ2-5, with D possibly matching TRBD2 (5 bases). V was pared by 1 base and J by 4 bases, with 16 bases between. Germline values: CDR1 SGHTA, CDR2 FQGNSA. This CDR3 region has 16 residues. This CDR3 reads CASSLGITPGLETQYF. CDR3 coding DNA: TGTGCCAGCAGCTTAGGGATTACCCCGGGGTTAGAGACCCAGTACTTC.

The V and J genes are TRBV7-3 and TRBJ2-3; 10 nucleotides agree with TRBD2. Germline V gives CDR1 SGHTA, CDR2 FQGTGA. J lost 4 bases, V lost 1 base, and 2 bases had no gene match. This CDR3 contains 15 residues. This chain's CDR3 is CASSLKSGGADTQYF. The CDR3 region has the DNA TGTGCCAGCAGCTTAAAGAGCGGGGGGGCAGATACGCAGTATTTT.

The rearrangement links TRBV4-2 to TRBJ2-3, with D perhaps TRBD2 (5 bases). V was trimmed by 3 bases and J by 8 bases, leaving 15 bases between them. Germline V gene lookup returns CDR1 LGHNA and CDR2 YNFKEQ. The CDR3 sequence is 14 residues long. CDR3 DNA sequence: TGTGCCAGCAGCCACGGCGGGCCCAGAGGTACGCAGTATTTT. This sequence encodes CASSHGGPRGTQYF.

V is TRBV7-2 and J is TRBJ2-7; D not resolved. The V end lost 5 bases, the J end lost 3 bases, and 20 bases lay between the germline ends. The CDR3 is made up of 16 amino acids. The V gene's germline CDR1 is SGHTA and CDR2 FQGNSA. CDR3 bases: TGTGCCAGCAGCAAACGGACCGGACGTGGATTCTACGAGCAGTACTTC. As protein: CASSKRTGRGFYEQYF.

V usage is TRBV4-1 and J usage is TRBJ2-3; no definite D call. CDR1 and CDR2 (germline): MGHRA, YSYEKL. Trimming left V 7 bases short and J 1 base short, with 15 bases between. CDR3 length equals 15 residues. The CDR3 DNA is TGCGCCAGCACTTATCGGCCAATTGGCACAGATACGCAGTATTTT. This codes for CASTYRPIGTDTQYF.

The chain carries TRBV18 and TRBJ2-7, with 7 bases lining up with TRBD2. CDR1 KGHSH and CDR2 LQKENI come from the germline V gene. J lost 1 base, V lost 1 base, and 10 bases had no gene match. The CDR3 is 17 amino acids. CDR3 nucleotides: TGTGCCAGCTCACCACTACGCCGGCCAGCGGGGTCCTACGAGCAGTACTTC. It is translated as CASSPLRRPAGSYEQYF.

This clone was seen a single time. One junction end disagrees with the germline gene, perhaps due to a read error. The chain is built from TRBV28 and TRBJ2-7; 7 bases map to TRBD2. The CDR3 length is 11 residues. Per germline, CDR1 MDHEN and CDR2 SYDVKM. The CDR3 nucleotides read TGTGCCAGCAGTAGGGAGAGCGGGATAGAGTTC. The encoded protein is CASSRESGIEF.

Worth noting for this clone: The same CDR3 is also encoded by other DNA sequences in this sample. The V and J genes are TRBV6-1 and TRBJ2-7; TRBD2 aligns across 14 bases. The J segment lost 4 bases and the V segment lost 6 bases, leaving 2 bases of the junction unmatched. The CDR3 has 14 amino acids. Germline loops: CDR1 MNHNS, CDR2 SASEGT. This chain's CDR3 is CASRGTSGSYEQYF. The CDR3 DNA is TGTGCCAGCAGGGGGACTAGCGGGAGTTACGAGCAGTACTTC.